The clone carrying this T cell receptor (beta chain) was recorded a few times. Its matching antigen is unknown. The CDR3 totals 15 residues. Trimming took 1 base from V and 8 from J; bases not matched to a gene: 8. The germline gives CDR1 SGHNT, CDR2 YYREEE (reference sequence). Since all of the isolated RNA was reverse transcribed, expressed TCRB transcripts were what got sequenced. Sequencing used immunoSEQ multiplex PCR; TCRdb keeps in-frame clones, though not all of them. The profile shows under 400,000 clones, about 12% of them singletons. This sample stems from a study of beta chain features in type 1 diabetes. Findings and caveats of the study: The study found that naive, central memory and Treg TCRB repertoires appeared more similar in patients than in healthy donors. With patients and controls alike, PCR might favor shorter templates to an equal degree. A moderate, significant TCRB CDR3 shortening appeared in type 1 diabetes across four CD4+ subsets.

Once sorted, every population was more than 95% pure. V gene TRBV5-4 combines with J gene TRBJ2-1, with 8 bases fitting TRBD2. The sequenced material came from naive CD4+ T cells from blood. The receptor's source is a man aged 18 to 30 in good health. The CDR3 sequence: CASSLSGGLRDEQFF. The CDR3 nucleotides read TGTGCCAGCAGCTTGTCGGGAGGGCTTAGAGATGAGCAGTTCTTC.